This T cell receptor (beta chain) was profiled in a study of Tregs in tolerant kidney transplant recipients. Study summary: Recipients received nonmyeloablative bone marrow transplants from related graft donors, with transient mixed chimerism. The study, taken as a whole, reports: Changing PCR primers prevented nucleotide comparison between some patients' samples. Tolerant patients' donor-specific Tregs expanded beyond overall Tregs, suggesting antigen-driven growth.

Between the trimmed V and J ends, which lost 3 bases and 1 base, there was a span of 9 bases. Germline V gene sequence: CDR1 LGHNA, CDR2 YNFKEQ. The CDR3 spans 14 residues. Note on this clone: Its antigen is not identified.

Libraries were prepared by immunoSEQ multiplex PCR; TCRdb keeps only in-frame clonotypes and omits some of them. The sample includes roughly 99,000 clones, approximately 93% of them seen just once. This chain connects TRBV4-2 to TRBJ2-5; D gene ambiguous. The TCR comes from a human donor who received a combined kidney and bone marrow transplant. The sample here was CD4+ T cells from blood, taken before the transplant. CDR3 sequence (DNA): TGTGCCAGCAGCCACGCAGGTATCCAAGAGACCCAGTACTTC. This codes for CASSHAGIQETQYF.